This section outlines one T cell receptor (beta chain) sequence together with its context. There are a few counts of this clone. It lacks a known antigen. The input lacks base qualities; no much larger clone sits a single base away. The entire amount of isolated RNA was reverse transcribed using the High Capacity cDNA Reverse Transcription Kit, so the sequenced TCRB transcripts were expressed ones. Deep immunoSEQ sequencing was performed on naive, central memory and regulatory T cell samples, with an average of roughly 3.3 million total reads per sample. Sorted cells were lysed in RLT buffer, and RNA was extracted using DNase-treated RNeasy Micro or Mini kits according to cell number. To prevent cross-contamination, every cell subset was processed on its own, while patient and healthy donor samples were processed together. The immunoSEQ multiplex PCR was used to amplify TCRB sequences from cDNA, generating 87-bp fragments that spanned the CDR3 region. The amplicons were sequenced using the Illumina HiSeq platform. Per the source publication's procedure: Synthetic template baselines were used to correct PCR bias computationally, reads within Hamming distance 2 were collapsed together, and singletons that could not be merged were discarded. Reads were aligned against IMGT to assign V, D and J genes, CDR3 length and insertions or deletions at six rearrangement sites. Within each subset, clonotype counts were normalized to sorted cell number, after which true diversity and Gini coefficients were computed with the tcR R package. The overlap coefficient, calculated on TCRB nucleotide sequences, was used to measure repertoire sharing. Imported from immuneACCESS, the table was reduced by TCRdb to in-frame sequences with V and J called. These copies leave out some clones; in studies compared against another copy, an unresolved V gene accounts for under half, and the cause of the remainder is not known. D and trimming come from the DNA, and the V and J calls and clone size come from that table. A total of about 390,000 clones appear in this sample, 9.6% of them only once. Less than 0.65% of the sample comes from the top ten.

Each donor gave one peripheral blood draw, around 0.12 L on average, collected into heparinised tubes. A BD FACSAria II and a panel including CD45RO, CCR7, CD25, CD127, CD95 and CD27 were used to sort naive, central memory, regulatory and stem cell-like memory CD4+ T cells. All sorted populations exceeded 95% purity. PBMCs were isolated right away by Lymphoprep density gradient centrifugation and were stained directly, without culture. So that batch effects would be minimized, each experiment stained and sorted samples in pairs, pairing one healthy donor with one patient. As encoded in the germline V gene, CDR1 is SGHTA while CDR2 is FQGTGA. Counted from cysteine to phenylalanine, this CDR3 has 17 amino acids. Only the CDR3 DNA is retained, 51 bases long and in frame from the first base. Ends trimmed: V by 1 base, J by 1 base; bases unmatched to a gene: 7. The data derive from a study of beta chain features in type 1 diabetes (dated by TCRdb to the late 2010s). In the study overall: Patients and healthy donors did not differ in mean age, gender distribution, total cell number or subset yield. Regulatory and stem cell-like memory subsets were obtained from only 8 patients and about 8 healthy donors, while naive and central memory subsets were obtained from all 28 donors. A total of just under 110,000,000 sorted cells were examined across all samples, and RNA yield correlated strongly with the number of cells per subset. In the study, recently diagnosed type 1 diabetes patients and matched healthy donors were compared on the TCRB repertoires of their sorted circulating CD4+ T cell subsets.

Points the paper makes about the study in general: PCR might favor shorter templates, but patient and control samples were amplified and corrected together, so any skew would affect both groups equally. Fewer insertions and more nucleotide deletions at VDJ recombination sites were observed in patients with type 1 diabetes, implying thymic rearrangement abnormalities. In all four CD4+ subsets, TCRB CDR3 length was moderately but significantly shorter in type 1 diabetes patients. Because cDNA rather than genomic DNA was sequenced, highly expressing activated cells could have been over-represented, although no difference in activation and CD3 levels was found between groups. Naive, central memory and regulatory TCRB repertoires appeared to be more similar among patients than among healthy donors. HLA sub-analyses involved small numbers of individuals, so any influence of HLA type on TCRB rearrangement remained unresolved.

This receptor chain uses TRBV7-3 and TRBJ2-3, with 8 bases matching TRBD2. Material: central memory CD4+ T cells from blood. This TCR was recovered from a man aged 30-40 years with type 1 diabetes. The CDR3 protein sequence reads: CASSLSSGGSGTDTQYF. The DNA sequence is TGTGCCAGCAGCTTAAGCTCGGGAGGGTCCGGCACAGATACGCAGTATTTT.